Listed below are T cell receptor beta chains from one sample, sequenced in a study of control samples from healthy donors and cancer patients. The method was immunoSEQ multiplex PCR; TCRdb's version includes in-frame clones alone and lacks a portion of them. This table holds roughly 40,000 clones, 70% to 90% found once. The sample was blood. The receptors come from a man in his fifties or sixties in good health. The CDR3 runs from the conserved cysteine through the conserved F or W. Each record gives: V gene, J gene, D gene, clone size, CDR3 protein, CDR3 DNA. The D gene is left open where the match is weak. Rows give clone size only sometimes, using once, few, many, or a class for an expanded clone.

TRBV29-1	TRBJ1-1	.	.	CSASEGGYTEAFF	TGCAGCGCATCCGAGGGAGGATACACTGAAGCTTTCTTT
TRBV28	TRBJ1-1	.	.	CASSLPLGGGTEAFF	TGTGCCAGCAGTTTACCCCTCGGGGGAGGTACTGAAGCTTTCTTT
TRBV7-9	TRBJ2-5	.	few	CASSLGFSGQKETQYF	TGTGCCAGCAGCTTAGGGTTTAGCGGCCAAAAAGAGACCCAGTACTTC
TRBV29-1	TRBJ2-1	.	.	CSVAETATSYNEQFF	TGCAGCGTAGCAGAGACTGCGACTTCCTACAATGAGCAGTTCTTC
TRBV30	TRBJ1-6	.	.	CAWSVQVHYQGGAKVNSPLHF	TGTGCCTGGAGTGTACAGGTCCACTACCAGGGAGGAGCTAAGGTTAATTCACCCCTCCACTTT
TRBV7-2	TRBJ2-2	TRBD1	.	CASSQRGGRELFF	TGTGCCAGCAGCCAACGAGGGGGCCGGGAGCTGTTTTTT
TRBV7-8	TRBJ1-1	.	.	CASSFGGNTEAFF	TGTGCCAGCAGCTTTGGGGGGAACACTGAAGCTTTCTTT
TRBV19	TRBJ2-5	.	.	CASNGREETQYF	TGTGCCAGTAATGGCAGGGAGGAGACCCAGTACTTC
TRBV7-2	TRBJ2-2	TRBD1	.	CASSSSDRGTGELFF	TGTGCCAGCAGCTCCTCGGACAGGGGTACCGGGGAGCTGTTTTTT
TRBV6-2/TRBV6-3	TRBJ1-5	.	.	CASSYGGPSPQHF	TGTGCCAGCAGTTATGGGGGCCCCTCACCCCAGCATTTT
TRBV4-3	TRBJ1-2	.	.	CASSQERWGSYTF	TGCGCCAGCAGCCAAGAGCGCTGGGGCAGCTACACCTTC
TRBV3-1/TRBV3-2	TRBJ2-1	TRBD2	.	CASSQTGTSVNNEQFF	TGTGCCAGCAGCCAAACCGGGACTAGCGTCAACAATGAGCAGTTCTTC
TRBV7-2	TRBJ1-1	TRBD1	.	CASSLRSGTGALNTEAFF	TGTGCCAGCAGCTTACGGTCGGGGACAGGGGCCTTGAACACTGAAGCTTTCTTT
TRBV7-9	TRBJ1-1	.	.	CASSWKGGTEAFF	TGTGCCAGCAGCTGGAAGGGAGGCACTGAAGCTTTCTTT
TRBV6-5	TRBJ1-4	.	.	CASSRAVNNEKLFF	TGTGCCAGCAGTAGGGCCGTGAATAATGAAAAACTGTTTTTT
TRBV7-2	TRBJ1-5	.	.	CASSSGPNRVGNQPQHF	TGTGCCAGCAGCTCAGGGCCGAACAGGGTTGGCAATCAGCCCCAGCATTTT
TRBV19	TRBJ2-3	TRBD2	.	CASSILGLAGVDTQYF	TGTGCCAGTAGTATCCTGGGACTAGCGGGAGTAGATACGCAGTATTTT
TRBV6-6	TRBJ2-4	.	.	CASFPGTQGNIQYF	TGTGCCAGCTTCCCCGGGACTCAGGGCAACATTCAGTACTTC
TRBV6-6	TRBJ1-2	TRBD1	few	CASSYSMTGDNGYTF	TGTGCCAGCAGTTACTCTATGACAGGGGATAATGGCTACACCTTC
TRBV7-8	TRBJ2-2	.	.	CASSLRSPPTEGGELFF	TGTGCCAGCAGCTTAAGGAGTCCCCCAACAGAGGGCGGGGAGCTGTTTTTT
TRBV18	TRBJ2-7	.	.	CASSFSRGESYEQYF	TGTGCCAGCTCCTTTTCTCGGGGTGAATCCTACGAGCAGTACTTC
TRBV9	TRBJ1-1	.	few	CASSVAPAAINTEAFF	TGTGCCAGCAGCGTAGCTCCCGCAGCTATAAACACTGAAGCTTTCTTT
TRBV18	TRBJ1-4	.	.	CASSPSQTNEKLFF	TGTGCCAGCTCACCGTCACAGACTAATGAAAAACTGTTTTTT
TRBV19	TRBJ1-6	.	.	CASRVHSSYNSPLHF	TGTGCCAGTAGGGTGCACAGCTCCTATAATTCACCCCTCCACTTT
TRBV6-6	TRBJ2-7	.	.	CASSWEKYYEQYF	TGTGCCAGCAGTTGGGAAAAATACTACGAGCAGTACTTC
TRBV7-3	TRBJ2-7	.	.	CASSVLPQYEQYF	TGTGCCAGCAGCGTTCTGCCGCAGTACGAGCAGTACTTC
TRBV29-1	TRBJ2-2	.	.	CSVEGTGELFF	TGCAGCGTCGAGGGGACCGGGGAGCTGTTTTTT
TRBV3-1/TRBV3-2	TRBJ2-1	TRBD2	.	CASSQDGIVGGGTYNEQFF	TGTGCCAGCAGCCAAGATGGCATCGTAGGCGGGGGGACTTACAATGAGCAGTTCTTC
TRBV29-1	TRBJ1-2	.	few	CSVQGAGKHYGYTF	TGCAGCGTTCAAGGGGCAGGGAAACACTATGGCTACACCTTC
TRBV9	TRBJ2-7	TRBD2	.	CASSVGTSEHEQYF	TGTGCCAGCAGCGTAGGAACTAGCGAACACGAGCAGTACTTC
TRBV7-9	TRBJ1-3	.	.	CASSLTDSGNTIYF	TGTGCCAGCAGCTTGACGGACTCTGGAAACACCATATATTTT
TRBV5-6	TRBJ1-5	.	.	CASSWGIGGQPQHF	TGTGCCAGCAGCTGGGGGATAGGCGGTCAGCCCCAGCATTTT
TRBV6-2/TRBV6-3	TRBJ1-1	.	few	CASSKTPRSSEAFF	TGTGCCAGCAGCAAAACGCCCCGGTCGAGCGAAGCTTTCTTT
TRBV15	TRBJ2-2	.	.	CATSRGGNTGELFF	TGTGCCACCAGCAGGGGGGGGAACACCGGGGAGCTGTTTTTT
TRBV18	TRBJ2-5	TRBD1	.	CASSLGQGETQYF	TGTGCCAGCTCACTGGGACAGGGAGAGACCCAGTACTTC
TRBV11-2	TRBJ2-3	TRBD2	once	CASSREGVDWTDTQYF	TGTGCCAGCAGCCGGGAGGGGGTTGATTGGACAGATACGCAGTATTTT
TRBV9	TRBJ1-1	.	.	CASSALPSLGNTEAFF	TGTGCCAGCAGCGCCCTACCCTCCCTCGGGAACACTGAAGCTTTCTTT
TRBV7-8	TRBJ1-2	.	.	CASSHDSSRTRGYTF	TGTGCCAGCAGCCACGACAGCTCGAGGACACGGGGCTACACCTTC
TRBV10-3	TRBJ1-6	.	.	CAISEWGGVSPLHF	TGTGCCATCAGTGAGTGGGGAGGGGTCTCACCCCTCCACTTT
TRBV2	TRBJ2-7	TRBD2	once	CASSDSGRPSYEQYF	TGTGCCAGCAGTGACAGCGGGAGGCCCTCCTACGAGCAGTACTTC
TRBV13	TRBJ2-1	.	.	CASSLYVQYNEQFF	TGTGCCAGCAGCTTATATGTACAGTACAATGAGCAGTTCTTC
TRBV29-1	TRBJ1-1	.	.	CSVTGQLNTEAFF	TGCAGCGTGACTGGACAGCTGAACACTGAAGCTTTCTTT
TRBV28	TRBJ2-7	.	once	CASRVSVPRGHEQYF	TGTGCCAGCAGGGTCTCCGTCCCACGGGGACACGAGCAGTACTTC
TRBV3-1/TRBV3-2	TRBJ1-1	.	few	CAVARGTEAFF	TGTGCGGTTGCGAGGGGAACTGAAGCTTTCTTT
TRBV5-4	TRBJ2-7	.	.	CASSRRGYEQYF	TGTGCCAGCAGCCGGAGAGGCTACGAGCAGTACTTC
TRBV28	TRBJ1-2	TRBD1	once	CASSGTGTALGYTF	TGTGCCAGCAGTGGGACCGGGACAGCCTTGGGCTACACCTTC
TRBV7-8	TRBJ1-1	.	.	CASSLDRRSEAFF	TGTGCCAGCAGCTTAGATAGAAGATCAGAAGCTTTCTTT
TRBV2	TRBJ2-3	.	.	CASSSRGGTDTQYF	TGTGCCAGCAGTTCCAGGGGGGGGACAGATACGCAGTATTTT
TRBV11-2	TRBJ2-1	.	.	CASSPRGGTYNEQFF	TGTGCCAGCAGCCCTAGGGGGGGAACCTACAATGAGCAGTTCTTC
TRBV18	TRBJ1-4	.	.	CASSPNQGEGEKLFF	TGTGCCAGCTCACCAAATCAGGGTGAAGGGGAAAAACTGTTTTTT
TRBV9	TRBJ2-1	TRBD1	.	CASSVAAGQGGNEQFF	TGTGCCAGCAGCGTAGCCGCGGGACAGGGTGGGAATGAGCAGTTCTTC
TRBV5-1	TRBJ1-1	.	.	CASTPGAVVTEAFF	TGCGCCAGCACCCCTGGGGCGGTTGTGACTGAAGCTTTCTTT
TRBV2	TRBJ2-7	.	few	CASSELRDGTYEQYF	TGTGCCAGCAGTGAACTCCGGGACGGAACCTACGAGCAGTACTTC
TRBV5-1	TRBJ2-2	.	.	CASSQRAGAYTGELFF	TGCGCCAGCAGCCAAAGGGCGGGGGCTTACACCGGGGAGCTGTTTTTT